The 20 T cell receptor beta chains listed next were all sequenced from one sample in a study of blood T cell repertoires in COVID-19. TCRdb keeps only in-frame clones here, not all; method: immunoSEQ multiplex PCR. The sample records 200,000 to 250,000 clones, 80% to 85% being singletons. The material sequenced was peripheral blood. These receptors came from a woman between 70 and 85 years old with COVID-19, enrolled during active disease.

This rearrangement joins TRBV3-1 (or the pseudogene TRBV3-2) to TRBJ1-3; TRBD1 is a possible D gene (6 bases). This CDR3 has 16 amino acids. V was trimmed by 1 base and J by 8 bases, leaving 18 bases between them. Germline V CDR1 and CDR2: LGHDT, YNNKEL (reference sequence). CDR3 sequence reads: CASSQGSRQAHDTIYF. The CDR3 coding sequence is TGTGCCAGCAGCCAAGGATCGAGACAGGCTCATGACACCATATATTTT.

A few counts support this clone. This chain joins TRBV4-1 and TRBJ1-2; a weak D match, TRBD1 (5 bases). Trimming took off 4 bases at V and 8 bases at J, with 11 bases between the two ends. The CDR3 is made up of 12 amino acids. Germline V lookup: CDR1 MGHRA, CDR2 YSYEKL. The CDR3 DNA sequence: TGCGCCAGCAGCCCATCGGGGGACGGCTACACCTTC. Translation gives CASSPSGDGYTF.

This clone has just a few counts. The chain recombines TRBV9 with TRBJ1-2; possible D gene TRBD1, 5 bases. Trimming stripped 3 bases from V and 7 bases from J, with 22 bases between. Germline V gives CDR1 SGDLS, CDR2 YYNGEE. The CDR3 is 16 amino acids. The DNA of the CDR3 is TGTGCCAGCAGCGGACAAAACCGAAGGGACTCCGCTGGCTACACCTTC. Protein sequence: CASSGQNRRDSAGYTF.

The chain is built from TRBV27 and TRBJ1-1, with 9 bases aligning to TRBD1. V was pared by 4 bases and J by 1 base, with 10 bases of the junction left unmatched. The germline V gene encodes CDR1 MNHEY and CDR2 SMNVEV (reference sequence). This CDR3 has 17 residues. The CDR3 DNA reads TGTGCCAGCAGTTCGGAACAGGGGGCCAATTCGAACACTGAAGCTTTCTTT. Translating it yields CASSSEQGANSNTEAFF.

For the CDR3, the DNA is TGTGCCAGCAGTTATCCGGACTCGACAAATGAGCAGTTCTTC. It specifies CASSYPDSTNEQFF. The chain uses TRBV6-2 or TRBV6-3 and TRBJ2-1; tentatively, D is TRBD2 (5 bases). Germline CDR1 is MNHEY and CDR2 is SVGEGT. Trimming took off 3 bases at V and 7 bases at J, with 13 bases between the two ends. The CDR3 length is 14 residues.

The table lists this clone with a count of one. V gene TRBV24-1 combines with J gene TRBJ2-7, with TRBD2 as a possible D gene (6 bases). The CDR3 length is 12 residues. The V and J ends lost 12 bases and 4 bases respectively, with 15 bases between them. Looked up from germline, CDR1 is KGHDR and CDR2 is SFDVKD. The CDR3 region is CAAPGGDYEQYF. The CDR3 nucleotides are TGTGCCGCCCCCGGGGGAGATTACGAGCAGTACTTC.

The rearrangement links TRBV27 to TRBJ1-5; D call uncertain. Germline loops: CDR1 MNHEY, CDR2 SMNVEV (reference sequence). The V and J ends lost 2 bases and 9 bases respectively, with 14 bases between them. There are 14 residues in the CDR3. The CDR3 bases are TGTGCCAGCAGTTTACGCCCCGGGGTGCGGCCCCAGCATTTT. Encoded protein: CASSLRPGVRPQHF.

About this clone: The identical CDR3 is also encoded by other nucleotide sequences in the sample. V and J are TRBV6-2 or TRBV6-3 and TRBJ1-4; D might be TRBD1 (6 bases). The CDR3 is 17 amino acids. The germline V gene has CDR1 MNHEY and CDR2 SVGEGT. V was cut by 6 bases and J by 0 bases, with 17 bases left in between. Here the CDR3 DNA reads TGTGCCAGCAGCCTAAGGACAGCCACGGCAACTAATGAAAAACTGTTTTTT. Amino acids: CASSLRTATATNEKLFF.

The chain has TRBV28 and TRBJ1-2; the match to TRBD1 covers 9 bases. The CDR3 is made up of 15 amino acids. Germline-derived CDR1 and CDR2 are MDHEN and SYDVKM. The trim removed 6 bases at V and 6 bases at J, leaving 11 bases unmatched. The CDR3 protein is CASRGQGRGNDGYTF. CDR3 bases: TGTGCCAGCAGGGGACAGGGTAGGGGGAACGATGGCTACACCTTC.

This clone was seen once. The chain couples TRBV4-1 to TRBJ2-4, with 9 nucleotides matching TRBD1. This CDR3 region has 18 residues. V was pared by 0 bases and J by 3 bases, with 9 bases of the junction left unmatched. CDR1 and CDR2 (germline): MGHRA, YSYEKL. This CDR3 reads CASSQDMNRGHGKNIQYF. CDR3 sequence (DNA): TGCGCCAGCAGCCAAGATATGAACAGGGGGCACGGCAAAAACATTCAGTACTTC.

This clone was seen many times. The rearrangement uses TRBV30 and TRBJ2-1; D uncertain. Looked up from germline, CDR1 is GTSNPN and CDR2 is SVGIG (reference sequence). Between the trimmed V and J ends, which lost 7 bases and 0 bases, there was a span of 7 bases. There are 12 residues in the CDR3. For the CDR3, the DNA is TGTGCCTTATTCCCCTCCTACAATGAGCAGTTCTTC. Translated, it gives CALFPSYNEQFF.

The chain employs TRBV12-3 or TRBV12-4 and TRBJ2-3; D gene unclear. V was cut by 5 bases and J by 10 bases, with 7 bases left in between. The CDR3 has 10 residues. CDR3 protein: CASSIGAQYF. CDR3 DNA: TGTGCCAGCAGTATAGGAGCGCAGTATTTT.

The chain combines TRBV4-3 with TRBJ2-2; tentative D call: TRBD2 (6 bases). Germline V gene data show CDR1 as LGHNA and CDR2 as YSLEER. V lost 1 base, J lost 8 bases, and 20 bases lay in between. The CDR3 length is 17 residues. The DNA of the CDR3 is TGCGCCAGCAGCCAAGGACTCCGCGGTTCGGGGACTGGGGAGCTGTTTTTT. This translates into CASSQGLRGSGTGELFF.

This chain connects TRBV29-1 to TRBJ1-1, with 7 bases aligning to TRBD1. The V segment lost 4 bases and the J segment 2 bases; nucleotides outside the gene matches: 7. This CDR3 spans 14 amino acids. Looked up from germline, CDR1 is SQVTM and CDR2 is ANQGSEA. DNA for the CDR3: TGCAGCGTTGTCCTCCGGACAGGTAACACTGAAGCTTTCTTT. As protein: CSVVLRTGNTEAFF.

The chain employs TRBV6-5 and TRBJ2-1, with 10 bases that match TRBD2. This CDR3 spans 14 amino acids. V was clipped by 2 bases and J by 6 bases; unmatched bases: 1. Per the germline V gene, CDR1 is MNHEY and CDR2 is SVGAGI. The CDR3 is CASSYGLAANEQFF. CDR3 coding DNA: TGTGCCAGCAGTTACGGACTAGCGGCCAATGAGCAGTTCTTC.

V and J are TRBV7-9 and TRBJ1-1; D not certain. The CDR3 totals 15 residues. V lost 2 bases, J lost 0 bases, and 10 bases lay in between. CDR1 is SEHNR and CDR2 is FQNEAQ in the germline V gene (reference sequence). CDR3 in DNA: TGTGCCAGCAGCTTATACGGGAGAATGAACACTGAAGCTTTCTTT. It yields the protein CASSLYGRMNTEAFF.

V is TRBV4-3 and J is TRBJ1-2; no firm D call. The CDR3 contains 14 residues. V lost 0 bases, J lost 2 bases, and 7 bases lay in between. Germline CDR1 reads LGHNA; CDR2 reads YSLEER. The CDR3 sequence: CASSQEAQNYGYTF. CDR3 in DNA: TGCGCCAGCAGCCAAGAAGCACAGAACTATGGCTACACCTTC.

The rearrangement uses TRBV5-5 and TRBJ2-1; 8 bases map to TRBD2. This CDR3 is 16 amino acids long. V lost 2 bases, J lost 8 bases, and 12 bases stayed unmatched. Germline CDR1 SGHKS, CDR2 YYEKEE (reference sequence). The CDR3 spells CASSFHGERESHEQFF. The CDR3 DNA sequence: TGTGCCAGCAGCTTTCATGGAGAGCGGGAGTCCCATGAGCAGTTCTTC.

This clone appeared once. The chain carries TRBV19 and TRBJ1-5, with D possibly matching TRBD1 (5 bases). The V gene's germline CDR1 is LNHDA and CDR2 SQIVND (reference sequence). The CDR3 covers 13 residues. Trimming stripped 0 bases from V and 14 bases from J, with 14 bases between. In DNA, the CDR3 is TGTGCCAGTAGTATAGACGGGGGGGTTTCAAAGCATTTT. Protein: CASSIDGGVSKHF.

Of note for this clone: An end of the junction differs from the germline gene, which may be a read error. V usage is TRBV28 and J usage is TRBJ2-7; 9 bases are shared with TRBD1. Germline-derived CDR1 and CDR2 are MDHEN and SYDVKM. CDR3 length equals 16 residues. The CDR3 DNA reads TGTGCCAGCAGTTTTTTTACCGGACAGGGGCCGGGATTGCTCGAGTTC. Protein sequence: CASSFFTGQGPGLLEF.